The 17 T cell receptor beta chains below were found in one sample sequenced in a study of blood T cell repertoires in COVID-19. Libraries were prepared by immunoSEQ multiplex PCR; TCRdb keeps only in-frame clonotypes and omits some of them. This table has more than 200,000 clones, approximately 82% appearing once. Source material: peripheral blood. The origin of the receptors is a woman older than 75 with active or convalescent COVID-19.

The chain links TRBV7-9 to TRBJ2-1; D is perhaps TRBD2 (6 bases). Between the trimmed V and J ends, which lost 5 bases and 4 bases, there was a span of 15 bases. CDR3 size: 15 residues. From germline, CDR1 is SEHNR and CDR2 FQNEAQ (reference sequence). CDR3: CASSPGTRHYNEQFF. The CDR3 DNA follows: TGTGCCAGCAGCCCCGGGACTCGTCATTACAATGAGCAGTTCTTC. The whole variable domain, remainder taken from reference TRBV7-9 and TRBJ2-1, is DTGVSQNPRHKITKRGQNVTFRCDPISEHNRLYWYRQTLGQGPEFLTYFQNEAQLEKSRLLSDRFSAERPKGSFSTLEIQRTEQGDSAMYLCASSPGTRHYNEQFFGPGTRLTVL.

The chain combines TRBV28 with TRBJ1-5; a weak D match, TRBD1 (5 bases). The V end lost 8 bases, the J end lost 3 bases, and 17 bases lay between the germline ends. The germline gives CDR1 MDHEN, CDR2 SYDVKM. The CDR3 loop spans 15 amino acids. The CDR3 region is CASVSAGPPNQPQHF. The CDR3 nucleotides read TGTGCCAGCGTCTCCGCGGGGCCTCCCAATCAGCCCCAGCATTTT.

The DNA for the CDR3 is TGTGCCAGCAGCAGACCAGGGGGGACTGAAGCTTTCTTT. This sequence encodes CASSRPGGTEAFF. J is TRBJ1-1 and V is TRBV27, with 7 bases aligning to TRBD1. The V gene's germline CDR1 is MNHEY and CDR2 SMNVEV (reference sequence). CDR3 length: 13 amino acids. The J segment lost 5 bases and the V segment lost 6 bases, leaving 6 bases of the junction unmatched.

V is TRBV30 and J is TRBJ1-4, with D unresolved. Trimming cost V 4 bases and J 0 bases, with 12 bases left between them. CDR3 length: 15 residues. CDR1 is GTSNPN and CDR2 is SVGIG in the germline V gene (reference sequence). The CDR3 region is CAWKTLSATNEKLFF. As DNA, the CDR3 is TGTGCCTGGAAAACCCTTAGCGCAACTAATGAAAAACTGTTTTTT.

The CDR3 loop reads CASSTDRGQLFF. In DNA form, the CDR3 reads TGCGCCAGCAGCACCGACAGGGGGCAACTGTTTTTT. V usage is TRBV5-1 and J usage is TRBJ1-4; TRBD1 aligns across 10 bases. Germline-derived CDR1 and CDR2 are SGHRS and YFSETQ. This CDR3 region has 12 residues. Trimming removed 4 bases from V and 12 bases from J; junction bases left unmatched: 3.

The rearrangement joins TRBV5-4 to TRBJ2-6; 13 bases agree with TRBD2. The V and J ends lost 4 bases and 0 bases, in that order; junction bases with no gene match: 1. The CDR3 is 17 amino acids. Germline V lookup: CDR1 SGHNT, CDR2 YYREEE (reference sequence). For the CDR3, the DNA is TGTGCCAGCAGCCGACTAGCGGGAGGCTCTGGGGCCAACGTCCTGACTTTC. Translation gives CASSRLAGGSGANVLTF.

The gene calls are TRBV6-5 and TRBJ1-1; D remains unclear. This CDR3 spans 13 amino acids. Trimming removed 5 bases from V and 4 bases from J, with 11 bases in between. Germline lookup yields CDR1 MNHEY and CDR2 SVGAGI. Written as DNA, the CDR3 is TGTGCCAGCAGTATCCAGAGGGTCACTGAAGCTTTCTTT. Encoded protein: CASSIQRVTEAFF.

V is TRBV19 and J is TRBJ1-5; D might be TRBD1 (5 bases). From germline, CDR1 is LNHDA and CDR2 SQIVND (reference sequence). The V and J ends lost 4 bases and 3 bases respectively, with 10 bases between them. The CDR3 sequence is 14 residues long. CDR3 region: CASSNRDFNQPQHF. The DNA for the CDR3 is TGTGCCAGTAGTAACCGGGACTTCAATCAGCCCCAGCATTTT.

The chain is built from TRBV28 and TRBJ2-6; 11 nucleotides match TRBD1. V was clipped by 4 bases and J by 1 base; unmatched bases: 12. The CDR3 is made up of 20 amino acids. Per the germline V gene, CDR1 is MDHEN and CDR2 is SYDVKM. In DNA, the CDR3 is TGTGCCAGCAGTTCCCCCCCTCGAGGACAGGGGGCATCTGGGGCCAACGTCCTGACTTTC. Its protein product is CASSSPPRGQGASGANVLTF.

The J gene is TRBJ1-3, the V gene TRBV4-2, with D possibly being TRBD1 (6 bases). The length of the CDR3 is 16 residues. Deletions cut 0 bases from V and 2 bases from J, with 11 bases between. Germline V lookup: CDR1 LGHNA, CDR2 YNFKEQ. CDR3 in amino acids: CASSQDGTLPGNTIYF. The CDR3 DNA reads as TGTGCCAGCAGCCAAGATGGGACACTTCCTGGAAACACCATATATTTT.

This clone was found a few times. The chain carries TRBV11-2 and TRBJ2-7; D call uncertain. Trimming took 2 bases from V and 5 from J, leaving 7 bases between them. The CDR3 runs 12 residues. Germline V CDR1 and CDR2: SGHAT, FQNNGV. CDR3 region: CASSLFVHEQYF. The CDR3, as DNA: TGTGCCAGCAGCTTATTCGTCCACGAGCAGTACTTC.

This chain links TRBV3-1 (or the pseudogene TRBV3-2) with TRBJ1-2; TRBD1 matches 8 bases. Germline trimming cut 4 bases from V and 3 bases from J; bases unmatched to any gene: 4. This CDR3 is built from 14 residues. Germline CDR1 is LGHDT and CDR2 is YNNKEL (reference sequence). CDR3 sequence (DNA): TGTGCCAGCAGCCCCCGGACAGGGTACTATGGCTACACCTTC. Protein: CASSPRTGYYGYTF.

The chain has TRBV10-3 and TRBJ2-1, with 14 bases lining up with TRBD2. The junction had 0 bases not matched to a gene; V was cut back by 4 bases and J by 1 base. Germline CDR1 is ENHRY and CDR2 is SYGVKD. The CDR3 has 16 amino acids. Here the CDR3 reads CAISGLAGGSYNEQFF. CDR3 DNA sequence: TGTGCCATCAGTGGACTAGCGGGAGGGTCCTACAATGAGCAGTTCTTC.

For the CDR3, the DNA is TGTGCCAGCAGCAGTATACGGAGCTCCTACGAGCAGTACTTC. It translates to CASSSIRSSYEQYF. The V call is TRBV3-1 (or the pseudogene TRBV3-2), the J call TRBJ2-7; D is unclear. The V gene's germline CDR1 is LGHDT and CDR2 YNNKEL (reference sequence). The CDR3 contains 14 residues. V lost 5 bases and J lost 0, with 11 bases in between.

The chain links TRBV5-1 to TRBJ1-1; 10 bases map to TRBD1. V lost 0 bases to trimming and J lost 1 base; unmatched junction nucleotides: 3. CDR1 is SGHRS, CDR2 YFSETQ, per germline. This CDR3 is built from 16 residues. The chain's CDR3 is CASSLGQGAGNTEAFF. CDR3 nucleotides: TGCGCCAGCAGCTTGGGACAGGGGGCCGGGAACACTGAAGCTTTCTTT.

The count of this clone is one. The chain combines TRBV5-4 with TRBJ2-3; 12 bases map to TRBD2. CDR3 length: 16 amino acids. CDR1 is SGHNT, CDR2 YYREEE, per germline (reference sequence). V shed 4 bases, J shed 2 bases, and the junction held 5 bases outside the gene matches. CDR3 protein: CASSAGLAGTTDTQYF. The CDR3 bases are TGTGCCAGCAGCGCCGGACTAGCGGGGACCACAGATACGCAGTATTTT.

The gene calls are TRBV28 and TRBJ1-1; D uncertain. The CDR3 is 12 amino acids. Germline V lookup: CDR1 MDHEN, CDR2 SYDVKM. V lost 8 bases and J 0 bases, leaving 7 bases between the germline ends. CDR3 in amino acids: CASRQLNTEAFF. The CDR3, as DNA: TGTGCCAGCCGACAATTGAACACTGAAGCTTTCTTT.